This T cell receptor beta chain is from a study of control samples from healthy donors and cancer patients (dated by TCRdb to between 2020 and 2021). In the case of this clone: This receptor's antigen is unknown. Base qualities are not recorded, but no much larger clone differs from it by a single base.

The CDR3 runs 16 residues from the cysteine to the phenylalanine. CDR3 DNA only is kept here, 48 bases in frame from base 1. CDR1 and CDR2 were assigned from the germline V gene as MDHEN and SYDVKM. Germline trimming: 6 bases from V, 6 bases from J; junction bases outside gene matches: 16. The method was the immunoSEQ multiplex PCR assay. The source is immuneACCESS, and TCRdb retained only in-frame sequences with V and J called. Part of the clones is not carried over; for the studies checked, unresolved V genes explain less than half of this, and the remainder is unexplained. This sample comprises around 170,000 clones, almost 90% of them detected only once. The biggest ten clones account for roughly 5% of the sample.

The specimen was blood. This TCR was sampled from a woman in her 30s in good health. Recombination connected TRBV28 to TRBJ2-7; TRBD2 fits 8 bases in the junction. The DNA is as follows: TGTGCCAGCAGCTCAGAGACCGGGACTAGATCCGCCGAGCAGTACTTC. Its protein reads: CASSSETGTRSAEQYF.